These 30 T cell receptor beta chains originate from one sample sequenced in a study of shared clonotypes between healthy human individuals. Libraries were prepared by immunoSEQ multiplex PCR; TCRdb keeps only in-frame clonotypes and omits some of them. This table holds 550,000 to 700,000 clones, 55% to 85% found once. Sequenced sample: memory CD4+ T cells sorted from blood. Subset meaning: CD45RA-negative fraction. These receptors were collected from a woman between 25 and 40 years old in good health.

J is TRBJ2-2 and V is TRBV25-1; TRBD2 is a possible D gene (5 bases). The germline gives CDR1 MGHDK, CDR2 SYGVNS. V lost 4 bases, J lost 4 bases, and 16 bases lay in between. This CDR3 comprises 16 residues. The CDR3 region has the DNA TGTGCCAGCAGTGGCCCTCTCCAAACTAGCACCGGGGAGCTGTTTTTT. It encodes CASSGPLQTSTGELFF.

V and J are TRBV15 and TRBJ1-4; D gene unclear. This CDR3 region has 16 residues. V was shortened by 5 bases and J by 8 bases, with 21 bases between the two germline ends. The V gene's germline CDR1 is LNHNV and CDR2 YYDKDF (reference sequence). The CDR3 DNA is TGTGCCACCAGCTTCAGCGGCTGGAGTCCCCAGGAAAAACTGTTTTTT. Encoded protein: CATSFSGWSPQEKLFF.

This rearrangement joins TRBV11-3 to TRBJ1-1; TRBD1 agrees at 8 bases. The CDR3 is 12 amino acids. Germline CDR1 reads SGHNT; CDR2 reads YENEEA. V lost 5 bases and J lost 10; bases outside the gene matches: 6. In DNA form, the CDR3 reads TGTGCCAGCAGCCGGGCTGACAGGGGAGCTTTCTTT. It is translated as CASSRADRGAFF.

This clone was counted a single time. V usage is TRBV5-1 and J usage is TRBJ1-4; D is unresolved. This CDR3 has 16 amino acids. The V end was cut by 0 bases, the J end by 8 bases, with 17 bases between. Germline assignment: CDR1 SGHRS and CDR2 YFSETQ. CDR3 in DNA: TGCGCCAGCAGCTTGGCCGTAAGGACCCTGGAGGAAAAACTGTTTTTT. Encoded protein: CASSLAVRTLEEKLFF.

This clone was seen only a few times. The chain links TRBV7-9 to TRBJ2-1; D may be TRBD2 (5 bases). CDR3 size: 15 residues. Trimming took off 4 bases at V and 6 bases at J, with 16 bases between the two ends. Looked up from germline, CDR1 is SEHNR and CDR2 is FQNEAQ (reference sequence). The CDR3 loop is CASSSQTNRGNEQFF. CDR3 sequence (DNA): TGTGCCAGCAGCTCACAGACTAACCGAGGCAATGAGCAGTTCTTC.

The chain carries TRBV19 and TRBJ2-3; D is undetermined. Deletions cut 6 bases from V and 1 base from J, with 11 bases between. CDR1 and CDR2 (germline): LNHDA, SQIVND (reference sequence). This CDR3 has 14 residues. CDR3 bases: TGTGCCAGTAGCCCGACTGGGGGCACAGATACGCAGTATTTT. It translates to CASSPTGGTDTQYF.

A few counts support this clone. As DNA, the CDR3 is TGTGCCAGCAGCTTAGCAGATAGGGGGCTAATCAATCAGCCCCAGCATTTT. This sequence encodes CASSLADRGLINQPQHF. This chain links TRBV7-8 with TRBJ1-5, with 7 nucleotides matching TRBD1. This CDR3 has 17 residues. V was pared by 0 bases and J by 3 bases, with 8 bases of the junction left unmatched. Germline CDR1 and CDR2: SGHVS and FQNEAQ. The full variable domain, in which reference TRBV7-8 and TRBJ1-5 provide the parts outside the CDR3, is GAGVSQSPRYKVAKRGQDVALRCDPISGHVSLFWYQQALGQGPEFLTYFQNEAQLDKSGLPSDRFFAERPEGSVSTLKIQRTQQEDSAVYLCASSLADRGLINQPQHFGDGTRLSIL.

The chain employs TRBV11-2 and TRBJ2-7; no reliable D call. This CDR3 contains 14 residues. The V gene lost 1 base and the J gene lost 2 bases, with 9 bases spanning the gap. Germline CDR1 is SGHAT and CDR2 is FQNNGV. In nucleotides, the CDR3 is TGTGCCAGCAGCTTAGTTTCCAGACCCTACGAGCAGTACTTC. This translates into CASSLVSRPYEQYF.

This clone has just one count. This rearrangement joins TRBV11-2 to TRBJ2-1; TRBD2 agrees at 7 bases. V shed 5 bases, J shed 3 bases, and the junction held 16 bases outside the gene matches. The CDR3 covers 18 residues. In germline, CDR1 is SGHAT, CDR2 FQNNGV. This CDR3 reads CASSVRGTTRIYYNEQFF. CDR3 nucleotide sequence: TGTGCCAGCAGCGTACGGGGGACTACACGGATATACTACAATGAGCAGTTCTTC.

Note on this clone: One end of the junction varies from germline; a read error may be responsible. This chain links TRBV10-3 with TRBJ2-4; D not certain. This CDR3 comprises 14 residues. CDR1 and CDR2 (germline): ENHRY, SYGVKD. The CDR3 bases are TGTGCCACCAGTCACGTGTTAGCCAAAAACATTCAGTACTTC. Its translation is CATSHVLAKNIQYF.

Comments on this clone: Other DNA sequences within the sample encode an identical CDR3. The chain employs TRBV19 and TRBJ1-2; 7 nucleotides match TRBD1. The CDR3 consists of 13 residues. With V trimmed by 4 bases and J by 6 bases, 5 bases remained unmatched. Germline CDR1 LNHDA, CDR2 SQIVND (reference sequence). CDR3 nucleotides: TGTGCCAGTAGTACGCGACAGGGAGATGGCTACACCTTC. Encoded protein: CASSTRQGDGYTF.

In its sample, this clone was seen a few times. For the CDR3, the DNA is TGTGCCAGCAGTTCCTATGACAGGGTTCCCTACGAGCAGTACTTC. Translating gives CASSSYDRVPYEQYF. V is TRBV28 and J is TRBJ2-7, with 7 bases lining up with TRBD1. The V segment lost 4 bases and the J segment 2 bases; nucleotides outside the gene matches: 8. CDR3 length: 15 residues. Germline V lookup: CDR1 MDHEN, CDR2 SYDVKM.

Here the CDR3 reads CASSSTGPSSDTQYF. The CDR3 DNA sequence: TGCGCCAGCAGCTCGACCGGGCCCAGCTCGGATACGCAGTATTTT. The V call is TRBV5-1, the J call TRBJ2-3; D call uncertain. The V and J ends lost 3 bases and 6 bases respectively, with 17 bases between them. This CDR3 is built from 15 residues. Germline V gene data show CDR1 as SGHRS and CDR2 as YFSETQ.

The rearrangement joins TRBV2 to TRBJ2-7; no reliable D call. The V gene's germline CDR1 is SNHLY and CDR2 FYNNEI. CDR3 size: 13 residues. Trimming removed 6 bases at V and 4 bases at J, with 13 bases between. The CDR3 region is CASSRTAVYEQYF. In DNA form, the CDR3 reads TGTGCCAGCAGCCGCACCGCCGTGTACGAGCAGTACTTC.

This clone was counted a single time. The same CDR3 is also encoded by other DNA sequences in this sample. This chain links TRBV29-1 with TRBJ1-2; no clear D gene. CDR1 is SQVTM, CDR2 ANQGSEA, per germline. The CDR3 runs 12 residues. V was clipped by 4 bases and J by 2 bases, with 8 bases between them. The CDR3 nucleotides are TGCAGCGTTGGTCAGGCGAACTATGGCTACACCTTC. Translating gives CSVGQANYGYTF.

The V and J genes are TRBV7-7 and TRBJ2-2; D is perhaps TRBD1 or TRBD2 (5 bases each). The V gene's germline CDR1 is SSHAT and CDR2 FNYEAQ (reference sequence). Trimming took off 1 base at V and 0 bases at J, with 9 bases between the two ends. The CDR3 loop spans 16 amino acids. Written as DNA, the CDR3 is TGTGCCAGCAGCTTAGGGGGACCCTCGAACACCGGGGAGCTGTTTTTT. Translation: CASSLGGPSNTGELFF.

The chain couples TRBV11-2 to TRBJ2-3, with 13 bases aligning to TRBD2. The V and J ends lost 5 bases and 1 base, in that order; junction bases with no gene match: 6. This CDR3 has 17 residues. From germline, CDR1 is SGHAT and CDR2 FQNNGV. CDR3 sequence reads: CASSPGLAGAGTDTQYF. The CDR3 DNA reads TGTGCCAGCAGCCCAGGACTAGCGGGAGCCGGCACAGATACGCAGTATTTT.

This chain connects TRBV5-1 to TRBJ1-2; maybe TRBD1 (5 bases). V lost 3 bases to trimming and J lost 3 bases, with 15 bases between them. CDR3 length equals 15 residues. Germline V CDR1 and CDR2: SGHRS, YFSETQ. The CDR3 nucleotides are TGCGCCAGCAGCTATTCTGGGGGAATGGACTATGGCTACACCTTC. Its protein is CASSYSGGMDYGYTF.

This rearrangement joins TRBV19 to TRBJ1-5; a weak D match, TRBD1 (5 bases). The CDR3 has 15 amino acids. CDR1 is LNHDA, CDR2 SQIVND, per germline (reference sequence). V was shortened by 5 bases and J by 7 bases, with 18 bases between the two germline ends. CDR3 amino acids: CASSVEGVSGQPQHF. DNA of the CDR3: TGTGCCAGTAGTGTGGAAGGGGTCAGCGGGCAGCCCCAGCATTTT. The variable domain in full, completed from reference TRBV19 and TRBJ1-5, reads DGGITQSPKYLFRKEGQNVTLSCEQNLNHDAMYWYRQDPGQGLRLIYYSQIVNDFQKGDIAEGYSVSREKKESFPLTVTSAQKNPTAFYLCASSVEGVSGQPQHFGDGTRLSIL.

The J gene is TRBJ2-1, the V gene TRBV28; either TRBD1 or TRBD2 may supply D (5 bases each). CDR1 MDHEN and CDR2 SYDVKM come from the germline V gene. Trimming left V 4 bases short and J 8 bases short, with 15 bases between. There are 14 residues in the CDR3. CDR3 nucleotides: TGTGCCAGCAGTTCGGGGCTAGAAAGTTATGAGCAGTTCTTC. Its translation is CASSSGLESYEQFF.

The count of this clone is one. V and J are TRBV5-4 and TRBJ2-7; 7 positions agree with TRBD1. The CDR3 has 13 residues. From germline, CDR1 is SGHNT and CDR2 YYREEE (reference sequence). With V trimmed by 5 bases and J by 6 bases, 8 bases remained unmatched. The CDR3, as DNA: TGTGCCAGCAGGAAGACAGGGTCCCCCGAGCAGTACTTC. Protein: CASRKTGSPEQYF.

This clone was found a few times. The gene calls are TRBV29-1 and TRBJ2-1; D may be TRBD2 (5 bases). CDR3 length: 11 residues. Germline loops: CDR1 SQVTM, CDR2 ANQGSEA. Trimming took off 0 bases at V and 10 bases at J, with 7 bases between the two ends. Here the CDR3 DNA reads TGCAGCGTTGAAGAAAAGCGGGAGCAGTTCTTC. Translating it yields CSVEEKREQFF.

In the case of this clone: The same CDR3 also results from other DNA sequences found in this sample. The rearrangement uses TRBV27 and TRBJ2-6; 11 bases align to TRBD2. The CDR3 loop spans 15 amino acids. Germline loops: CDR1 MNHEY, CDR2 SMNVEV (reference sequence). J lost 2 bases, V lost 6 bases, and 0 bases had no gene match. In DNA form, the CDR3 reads TGTGCCAGCAGACTAGCGGGAGCTGGGGCCAACGTCCTGACTTTC. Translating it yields CASRLAGAGANVLTF.

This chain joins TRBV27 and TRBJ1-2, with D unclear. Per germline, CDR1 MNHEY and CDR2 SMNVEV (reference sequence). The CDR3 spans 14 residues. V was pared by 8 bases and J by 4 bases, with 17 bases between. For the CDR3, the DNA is TGTGCCAGCGCTGGACTCGGTCAAGCCTATGGCTACACCTTC. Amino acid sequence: CASAGLGQAYGYTF.

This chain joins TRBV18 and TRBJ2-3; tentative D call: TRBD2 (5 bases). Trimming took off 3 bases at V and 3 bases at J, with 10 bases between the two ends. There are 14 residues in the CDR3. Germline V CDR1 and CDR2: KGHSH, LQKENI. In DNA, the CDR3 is TGTGCCAGCTCACCCGGGGTTCGAACAGATACGCAGTATTTT. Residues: CASSPGVRTDTQYF.

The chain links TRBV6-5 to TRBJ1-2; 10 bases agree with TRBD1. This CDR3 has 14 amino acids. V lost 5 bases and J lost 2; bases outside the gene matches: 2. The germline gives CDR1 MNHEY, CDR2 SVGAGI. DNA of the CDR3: TGTGCCAGCAGTGACAGGGGGCCCAACTATGGCTACACCTTC. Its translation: CASSDRGPNYGYTF.

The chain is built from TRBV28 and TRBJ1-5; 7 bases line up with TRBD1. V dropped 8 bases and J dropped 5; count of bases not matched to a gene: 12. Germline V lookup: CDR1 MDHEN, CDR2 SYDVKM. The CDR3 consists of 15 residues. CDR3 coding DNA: TGTGCCAGCTGGTCTCCCACAGGGGATTATCAGCCCCAGCATTTT. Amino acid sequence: CASWSPTGDYQPQHF.

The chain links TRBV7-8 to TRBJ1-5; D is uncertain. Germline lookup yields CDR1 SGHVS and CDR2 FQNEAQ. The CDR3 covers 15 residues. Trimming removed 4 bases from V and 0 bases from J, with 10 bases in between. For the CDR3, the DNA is TGTGCCAGCAGCTGGGAACACAGTAGCAATCAGCCCCAGCATTTT. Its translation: CASSWEHSSNQPQHF.

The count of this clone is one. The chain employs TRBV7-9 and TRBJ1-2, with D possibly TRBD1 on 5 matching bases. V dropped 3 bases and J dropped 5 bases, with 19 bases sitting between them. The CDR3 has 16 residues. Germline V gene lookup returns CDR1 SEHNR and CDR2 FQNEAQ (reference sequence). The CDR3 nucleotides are TGTGCCAGCAGCTTGGGTTCGGACACACGGGTGTATGGCTACACCTTC. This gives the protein CASSLGSDTRVYGYTF.

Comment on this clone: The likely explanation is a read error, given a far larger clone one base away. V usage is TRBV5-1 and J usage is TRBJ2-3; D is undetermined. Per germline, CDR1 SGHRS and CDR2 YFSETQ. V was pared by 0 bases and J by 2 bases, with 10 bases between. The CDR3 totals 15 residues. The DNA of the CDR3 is TGCGCCAGCAGCTTGGGTAGTGGGAACACAGATACGCAGTATTTT. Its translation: CASSLGSGNTDTQYF.